Listed below are T cell receptor beta chains from one sample, sequenced in a study of OX40 agonist ivuxolimab in advanced cancers. Measured with immunoSEQ multiplex PCR; TCRdb has only the in-frame clones, and not every one. The sample consists of around 90,000 clones, about 90% of them appearing once. The sequences come from CD4+ or CD8+ T cells sorted from blood, collected in a trial of the OX40 agonist ivuxolimab. The receptors come from an adult with an advanced solid tumor such as melanoma, head and neck, liver or kidney cancer. Each CDR3 is given with its conserved first and last residue. The D gene is left open where the match is weak. Only some rows state a clone size, as once, few, many or a class for expanded clones.

v_gene	d_gene	abundance	j_gene	CDR3aa	CDR3nt
TRBV5-6	.	.	TRBJ1-2	CASSSSNYGYTF	TGTGCCAGCAGCTCTTCTAACTATGGCTACACCTTC
TRBV18	TRBD1	.	TRBJ2-1	CASSPGQAFTNEQFF	TGTGCCAGCTCACCTGGACAGGCCTTCACCAATGAGCAGTTCTTC
TRBV29-1	TRBD1	.	TRBJ1-4	CSVRRGLGEKLFF	TGCAGCGTTCGGAGGGGGCTTGGGGAAAAACTGTTTTTT
TRBV28	.	few	TRBJ1-5	CASSLGYNQPQHF	TGTGCCAGCAGTCTCGGATACAATCAGCCCCAGCATTTT
TRBV5-5	TRBD2	.	TRBJ2-5	CASTSGRATETQYF	TGTGCCAGCACTAGCGGGAGGGCCACGGAGACCCAGTACTTC
TRBV19	TRBD2	once	TRBJ2-2	CASSLGLGGPGELFF	TGTGCCAGTAGTTTGGGACTAGGAGGTCCCGGGGAGCTGTTTTTT
TRBV19	TRBD1	.	TRBJ2-7	CASSNQDRATYEQYF	TGTGCCAGTAGTAATCAAGACAGGGCTACCTACGAGCAGTACTTC
TRBV11-3	TRBD2	.	TRBJ2-5	CASSWGFLAGVSETQYF	TGTGCCAGCAGCTGGGGGTTCCTAGCGGGAGTATCGGAGACCCAGTACTTC
TRBV15	.	.	TRBJ2-2	CATSREASSNTGELFF	TGTGCCACCAGCAGAGAAGCTAGCAGTAACACCGGGGAGCTGTTTTTT
TRBV10-3	TRBD1	.	TRBJ1-3	CAISPGQGQLGNTIYF	TGTGCCATCAGCCCCGGACAGGGCCAGCTGGGAAACACCATATATTTT
TRBV4-1	TRBD1	.	TRBJ1-5	CASSRSGGTAYQPQHF	TGCGCCAGCAGCCGATCGGGCGGGACAGCTTATCAGCCCCAGCATTTT
TRBV7-9	.	.	TRBJ1-2	CASSLANNYGYTF	TGTGCCAGCAGCTTAGCGAATAACTATGGCTACACCTTC
TRBV7-8	.	.	TRBJ2-7	CASSLGVLGAEEQYF	TGTGCCAGCAGCTTGGGGGTGCTGGGGGCGGAGGAGCAGTACTTC
TRBV27	TRBD1	.	TRBJ1-6	CASRRGSSYNSPLHF	TGTGCCAGCCGCAGGGGGAGCTCCTATAATTCACCCCTCCACTTT
TRBV5-1	.	once	TRBJ2-5	CASRFGEQETQYF	TGCGCCAGCAGGTTCGGGGAGCAAGAGACCCAGTACTTC
TRBV2	.	.	TRBJ2-5	CASSEGGETQYF	TGTGCCAGCAGTGAAGGGGGAGAGACCCAGTACTTC
TRBV7-2	.	.	TRBJ2-7	CASSRGEVSSYEIKQYF	TGTGCCAGCAGCAGAGGTGAGGTCTCCTCATACGAGATTAAGCAGTACTTC
TRBV11-3	.	.	TRBJ2-1	CASSLGRSSYNEQFF	TGTGCCAGCAGCTTAGGCAGGAGCTCCTACAATGAGCAGTTCTTC
TRBV5-1	TRBD1	.	TRBJ2-4	CASSSGQGVNIQYF	TGCGCCAGCAGCTCGGGCCAGGGGGTAAACATTCAGTACTTC
TRBV6-6	.	once	TRBJ2-1	CASSFGPYNEQFF	TGTGCCAGCAGTTTTGGGCCTTACAATGAGCAGTTCTTC
TRBV6-5	TRBD2	.	TRBJ2-2	CASRGTSGGPGELFF	TGTGCCAGCAGAGGGACTAGCGGGGGTCCCGGGGAGCTGTTTTTT
TRBV10-2	.	.	TRBJ1-2	CASSEMMGDPGGYTF	TGCGCCAGCAGTGAAATGATGGGGGATCCGGGGGGCTACACCTTC
TRBV2	.	.	TRBJ2-7	CASSVGSRYEQYF	TGTGCCAGCAGTGTGGGTAGTAGATACGAGCAGTACTTC
TRBV11-2	.	.	TRBJ2-7	CASSRVRQLYEQYF	TGTGCCAGCAGCCGGGTGCGGCAGCTCTACGAGCAGTACTTC
TRBV5-6	.	.	TRBJ2-6	CASSFLGSGANVLTF	TGTGCCAGCAGCTTTCTTGGCTCTGGGGCCAACGTCCTGACTTTC
TRBV9	TRBD1	.	TRBJ2-3	CASSAGTGRTDTQYF	TGTGCCAGCAGCGCCGGGACAGGGAGGACAGATACGCAGTATTTT
TRBV28	.	.	TRBJ2-7	CASSRDINYEQYF	TGTGCCAGCTCCCGGGACATAAACTACGAGCAGTACTTC
TRBV28	TRBD1	.	TRBJ2-7	CASSSRDRRYEQYF	TGTGCCAGCAGTTCCCGGGACAGGAGATACGAGCAGTACTTC
TRBV5-3	TRBD2	.	TRBJ2-3	CARSLRRLADITDTQYF	TGTGCCAGAAGCTTGCGGCGGCTAGCGGACATCACAGATACGCAGTATTTT
TRBV27	.	.	TRBJ2-7	CASSMTTSISYEQYF	TGTGCCAGCAGCATGACGACATCTATCTCCTACGAGCAGTACTTC
TRBV6-6	TRBD2	.	TRBJ2-3	CASSSTSGRVTDTQYF	TGTGCCAGCAGTTCAACTAGCGGGAGGGTCACAGATACGCAGTATTTT
TRBV2	TRBD1	.	TRBJ1-1	CASSARQGQLGNTEAFF	TGTGCCAGCAGTGCAAGACAGGGACAACTGGGGAACACTGAAGCTTTCTTT
TRBV5-1	TRBD1	.	TRBJ2-7	CASSLFGTGVRNEQYF	TGCGCCAGCAGCTTGTTTGGGACAGGGGTGAGGAACGAGCAGTACTTC
TRBV11-1	TRBD1	.	TRBJ1-2	CASSGDRDYGYTF	TGTGCCAGCAGCGGGGACAGGGATTATGGCTACACCTTC
TRBV19	TRBD1	.	TRBJ2-5	CASSIGQGETQYF	TGTGCCAGTAGTATAGGACAGGGGGAGACCCAGTACTTC
TRBV18	TRBD2	.	TRBJ2-1	CASSPVASGSGEQFF	TGTGCCAGCTCACCGGTCGCTAGCGGGAGTGGTGAGCAGTTCTTC
TRBV29-1	TRBD2	.	TRBJ2-3	CSVEELAGGTDTQYF	TGCAGCGTTGAAGAGCTAGCGGGAGGCACAGATACGCAGTATTTT
TRBV25-1	.	.	TRBJ1-1	CASRGTGPEAFF	TGTGCCAGCAGGGGGACGGGACCTGAAGCTTTCTTT
TRBV11-2	.	.	TRBJ1-2	CASSLTPGGYTF	TGTGCCAGCAGCTTAACCCCAGGTGGCTACACCTTC
TRBV5-5	.	.	TRBJ2-5	CASSFWEARSQYF	TGTGCCAGCAGCTTCTGGGAGGCGAGGTCCCAGTACTTC
TRBV7-2	.	.	TRBJ1-4	CASSLELGRNEKLFF	TGTGCCAGCAGCTTAGAACTGGGCAGGAATGAAAAACTGTTTTTT
TRBV28	.	.	TRBJ1-4	CASSLSWLGSEKLFF	TGTGCCAGCAGTTTATCGTGGTTAGGGAGTGAAAAACTGTTTTTT
TRBV5-4	.	few	TRBJ2-3	CASSLWGRTSTDTQYF	TGTGCCAGCAGCTTGTGGGGCAGGACTAGCACAGATACGCAGTATTTT
TRBV18	TRBD2	once	TRBJ2-3	CASSPRKGEGTDTQYF	TGTGCCAGCTCACCACGTAAAGGGGAGGGGACAGATACGCAGTATTTT
TRBV30	.	.	TRBJ2-5	CARGPGGETQYF	TGTGCCCGAGGGCCAGGGGGGGAGACCCAGTACTTC
TRBV15	TRBD1	.	TRBJ1-2	CATSSGGGYGYTF	TGTGCCACCAGCTCAGGGGGCGGCTATGGCTACACCTTC
TRBV5-1	.	.	TRBJ2-7	CASVYSSYEQYF	TGCGCCAGCGTTTATAGCTCCTACGAGCAGTACTTC
TRBV19	.	.	TRBJ2-2	CASRQGIAGELFF	TGTGCCAGTAGACAGGGAATCGCCGGGGAGCTGTTTTTT
TRBV5-6	.	.	TRBJ2-3	CASSLGVDTQYF	TGTGCCAGCAGCTTGGGGGTGGATACGCAGTATTTT
TRBV7-9	TRBD2	.	TRBJ2-2	CASRGLAGGPNTGELFF	TGTGCCAGCAGGGGTCTAGCGGGAGGGCCCAACACCGGGGAGCTGTTTTTT
TRBV28	.	.	TRBJ1-1	CASRQGSYEAFF	TGTGCCAGCAGACAAGGGTCCTATGAAGCTTTCTTT
TRBV2	.	.	TRBJ1-4	CASRQGLSEKLFF	TGTGCCAGCAGACAGGGTCTCTCCGAAAAACTGTTTTTT